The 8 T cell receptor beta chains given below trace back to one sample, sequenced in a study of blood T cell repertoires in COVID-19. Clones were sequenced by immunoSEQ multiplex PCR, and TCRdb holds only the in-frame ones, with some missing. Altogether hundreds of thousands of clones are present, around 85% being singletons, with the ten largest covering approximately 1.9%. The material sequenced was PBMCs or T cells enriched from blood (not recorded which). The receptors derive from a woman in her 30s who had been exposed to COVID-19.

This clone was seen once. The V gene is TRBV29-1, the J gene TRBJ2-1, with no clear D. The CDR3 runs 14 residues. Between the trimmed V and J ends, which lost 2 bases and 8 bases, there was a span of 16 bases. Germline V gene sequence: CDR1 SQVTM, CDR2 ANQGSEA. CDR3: CSVESSPGSDEQFF. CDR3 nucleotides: TGCAGCGTTGAATCCTCTCCCGGGTCCGATGAGCAGTTCTTC.

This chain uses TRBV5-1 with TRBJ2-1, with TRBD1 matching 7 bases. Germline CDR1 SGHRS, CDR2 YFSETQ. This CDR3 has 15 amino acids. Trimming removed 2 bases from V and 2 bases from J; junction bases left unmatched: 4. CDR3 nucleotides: TGCGCCAGCAGCTTAGGGGGCTCGGCCTACAATGAGCAGTTCTTC. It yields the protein CASSLGGSAYNEQFF. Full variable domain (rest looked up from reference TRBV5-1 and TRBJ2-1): KAGVTQTPRYLIKTRGQQVTLSCSPISGHRSVSWYQQTPGQGLQFLFEYFSETQRNKGNFPGRFSGRQFSNSRSEMNVSTLELGDSALYLCASSLGGSAYNEQFFGPGTRLTVL.

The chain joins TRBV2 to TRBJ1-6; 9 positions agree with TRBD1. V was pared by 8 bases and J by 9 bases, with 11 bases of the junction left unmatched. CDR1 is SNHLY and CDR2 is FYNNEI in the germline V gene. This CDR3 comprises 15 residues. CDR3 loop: CASAPGTGSSSPLHF. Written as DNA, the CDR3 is TGTGCCAGCGCACCCGGGACAGGGTCCTCTTCACCCCTCCACTTT.

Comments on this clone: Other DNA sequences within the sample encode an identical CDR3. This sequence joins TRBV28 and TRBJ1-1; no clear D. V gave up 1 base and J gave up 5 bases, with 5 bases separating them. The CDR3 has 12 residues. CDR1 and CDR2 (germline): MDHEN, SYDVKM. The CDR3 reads CASSLSVTEAFF. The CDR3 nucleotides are TGTGCCAGCAGTTTATCGGTTACTGAAGCTTTCTTT.

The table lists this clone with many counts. The CDR3 DNA reads TGTGCCAGCAGTTTTGGTCAGGGGGATGGCTACACCTTC. This translates into CASSFGQGDGYTF. This rearrangement joins TRBV28 to TRBJ1-2; 7 bases are shared with TRBD1. There are 13 residues in the CDR3. Germline-derived CDR1 and CDR2 are MDHEN and SYDVKM. Unmatched junction bases numbered 4, after V lost 3 bases and J lost 6 bases.

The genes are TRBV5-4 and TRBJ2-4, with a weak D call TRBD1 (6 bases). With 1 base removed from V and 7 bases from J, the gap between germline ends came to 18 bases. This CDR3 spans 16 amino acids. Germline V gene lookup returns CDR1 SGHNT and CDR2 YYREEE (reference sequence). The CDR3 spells CASSLFQGQEGNIQYF. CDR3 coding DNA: TGTGCCAGCAGCTTGTTTCAGGGGCAAGAAGGGAACATTCAGTACTTC.

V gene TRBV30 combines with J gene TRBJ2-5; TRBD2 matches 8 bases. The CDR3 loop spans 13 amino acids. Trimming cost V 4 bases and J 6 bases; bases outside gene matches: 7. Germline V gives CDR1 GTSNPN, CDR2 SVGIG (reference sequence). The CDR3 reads CAWTTGGVQTQYF. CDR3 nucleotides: TGTGCCTGGACTACGGGGGGGGTTCAGACCCAGTACTTC. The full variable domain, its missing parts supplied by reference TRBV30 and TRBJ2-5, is SQTIHQWPATLVQPVGSPLSLECTVEGTSNPNLYWYRQAAGRGLQLLFYSVGIGQISSEVPQNLSASRPQDRQFILSSKKLLLSDSGFYLCAWTTGGVQTQYFGPGTRLLVL.

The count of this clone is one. The CDR3 DNA reads as TGTGCCAGTAGTATAGGGACTAACCCCATACAGCCCCAGCATTTT. This gives the protein CASSIGTNPIQPQHF. The J gene is TRBJ1-5, the V gene TRBV19; D gene ambiguous. The CDR3 runs 15 residues. V gave up 1 base and J gave up 7 bases, with 14 bases separating them. Germline CDR1 and CDR2: LNHDA and SQIVND (reference sequence).